This T cell receptor (beta chain) is drawn from a study of T cells in tuberculosis. On the study more broadly: Blood was taken before or within 7 days of anti-tuberculosis therapy.

Method: immunoSEQ multiplex PCR; TCRdb's copy keeps in-frame clones and lacks some. The table has 25,000 to 35,000 clones, around 92% seen once. Time point meaning: new active TB diagnosis, blood taken before or within 7 days of starting treatment. This receptor was taken from an adult with tuberculosis. The sample consisted of PBMCs, taken at tuberculosis diagnosis.

For the CDR3, the DNA is TGTGCAGTGGACAGGGCGCGACAGGGGCCCCAGCATTTT. Amino acid sequence: CAVDRARQGPQHF. This chain uses TRBV30 with TRBJ1-5; 8 positions match TRBD1. The length of the CDR3 is 13 residues. The germline gives CDR1 GTSNPN, CDR2 SVGIG (reference sequence). Complete variable domain (other parts from reference TRBV30 and TRBJ1-5): SQTIHQWPATLVQPVGSPLSLECTVEGTSNPNLYWYRQAAGRGLQLLFYSVGIGQISSEVPQNLSASRPQDRQFILSSKKLLLSDSGFYLCAVDRARQGPQHFGDGTRLSIL.